This T cell receptor (beta chain) was recovered during a study of STAT3 mutations in large granular lymphocyte leukemia. Study-wide context: Among longitudinally sequenced T-LGLL patients, roughly half had canonical activating STAT3 mutations detected.

CDR3 length: 14 amino acids. V gave up 2 bases and J gave up 1 base, with 9 bases separating them. Germline V gives CDR1 SGHRS, CDR2 YFSETQ. Overall study results and limits: Every T-LGLL patient had at least one immunodominant TCRbeta clonotype.

With respect to this clone: What it binds is not known.

TCRbeta libraries averaged roughly 40,000 productive templates per sample. Sequenced by immunoSEQ multiplex PCR; TCRdb stores in-frame clones only, minus some. The data show over 25,000 clones, with 70% to 90% seen just once and 9.5% to 15% held by the top ten. Sequencing was performed on peripheral blood mononuclear cells. The sequence was obtained from a man in his fifties or sixties with T-cell large granular lymphocyte leukemia. Some clones in this sample may be carry-over from other donors' samples. This sequence joins TRBV5-1 and TRBJ1-1; D is unclear. The CDR3 loop is CASSFYSSNTEAFF. CDR3 nucleotide sequence: TGCGCCAGCAGCTTTTACTCGTCGAACACTGAAGCTTTCTTT.